This TCR beta chain was observed in a study of CD8 T cells in ankylosing spondylitis. The study, taken as a whole, reports: Disease-linked clones reportedly showed significant enrichment in matched ankylosing spondylitis synovial fluid. There was a TCR beta motif, made of several highly homologous variants, that appeared characteristic of ankylosing spondylitis blood. Existing reports had already noted some motif variants in reactive arthritis synovial fluid and blood.

The CDR3 consists of 14 residues. With 5 bases removed from V and 2 bases from J, the gap between germline ends came to 10 bases. The germline V gene has CDR1 KGHDR and CDR2 SFDVKD. This clonotype was counted between two and nine times. Antigen specificity is unknown. TCRdb analysed the 5' RACE reads with MiXCR anew, one entry per CDR3 protein. Of 670,000 or so distinct CDR3 sequences listed, 15% to 20% were seen once; the top ten hold around 20%. The rearrangement links TRBV24-1 to TRBJ2-3; maybe TRBD1 (5 bases). This clonotype was obtained from a male donor with ankylosing spondylitis. The sequencing input was blood, either unsorted or a sorted T cell fraction (not recorded which). The CDR3 bases are TGTGCCACCAGTGCAGACAGCTACACAGATACGCAGTATTTT. Residues: CATSADSYTDTQYF.